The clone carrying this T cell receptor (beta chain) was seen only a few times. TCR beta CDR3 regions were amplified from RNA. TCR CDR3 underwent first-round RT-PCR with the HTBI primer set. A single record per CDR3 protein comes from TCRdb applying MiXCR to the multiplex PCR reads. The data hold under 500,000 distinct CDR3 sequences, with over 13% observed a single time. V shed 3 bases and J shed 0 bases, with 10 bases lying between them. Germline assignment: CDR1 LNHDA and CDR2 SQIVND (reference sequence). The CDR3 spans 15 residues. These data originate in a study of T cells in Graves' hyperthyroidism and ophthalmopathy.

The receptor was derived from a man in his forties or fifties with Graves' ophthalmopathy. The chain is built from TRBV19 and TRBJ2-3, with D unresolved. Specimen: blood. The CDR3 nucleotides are TGTGCCAGTAGTATTTTGGCTAGTAGCACAGATACGCAGTATTTT. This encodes CASSILASSTDTQYF.